This T cell receptor (beta chain) is drawn from a study of blood T cells in healthy people across ages. The authors ran a second PCR of about 6 to 11 cycles using a sample-barcoded 5' primer and a J-beta primer mix. A single record per CDR3 protein comes from TCRdb applying MiXCR to the 5' RACE reads. This table holds roughly 1.9 million distinct CDR3 sequences, around 42% found once. V was clipped by 7 bases and J by 2 bases, with 11 bases between them. The CDR3 sequence is 14 residues long. Germline loops: CDR1 MDHEN, CDR2 SYDVKM. This clonotype was seen only a few times. Sequencing was performed on blood. The receptor was derived from a human donor in good health. J is TRBJ1-4 and V is TRBV28, with D possibly being TRBD1 (5 bases). CDR3 sequence reads: CASIEEGTNEKLFF. The CDR3 DNA is TGTGCCAGCATCGAGGAGGGGACTAATGAAAAACTGTTTTTT.